This TCR beta chain was sequenced during a study of chemoradiotherapy in HPV16-positive cancers. As concerns this clone: Its target is not known.

Clones were sequenced by immunoSEQ multiplex PCR, and TCRdb holds only the in-frame ones, with some missing. The sample carries 20,000 or so clones, more than 75% recorded once. Study findings and constraints: HPV-specific T cells were functionally defined from only a couple of HPV16-positive patients. Better recurrence-free survival went with HPV-responsive T-cell expansion in HPV16-positive patients.

Over chemoradiotherapy, repertoires were sampled more than once. The TCR comes from a human donor with HPV-associated anogenital cancer. The sequencing used blood, collected from a patient who underwent chemoradiotherapy.

CDR3 region: CARSFDGTGTRVDYGYTF. CDR3 in DNA: TGTGCCAGAAGCTTCGATGGTACCGGGACCAGGGTCGACTATGGCTACACCTTC. The chain employs TRBV7-5 and TRBJ1-2. TRBV7-5 is classified as a pseudogene. The CDR3 is 18 amino acids.